These 27 T cell receptor beta chains were all obtained from the same sample, sequenced in a study of early T cells in non-severe SARS-CoV-2 infection. TCRdb reprocessed the 5' RACE reads via MiXCR and lists one record per CDR3 protein. The sample carries about 64,000 distinct CDR3 sequences, around 13% recorded once. The specimen sequenced was whole blood. These receptors all come from an adult who was a healthcare worker with PCR-confirmed SARS-CoV-2 infection or an uninfected control (not recorded which).

This clonotype has at least ten counts. The chain has TRBV7-6 and TRBJ2-1; the match to TRBD2 covers 9 bases. Looked up from germline, CDR1 is SGHVS and CDR2 is FNYEAQ. There are 15 residues in the CDR3. V trimming: 5 bases; J trimming: 4 bases; junction bases outside the gene matches: 6. The CDR3 region has the DNA TGTGCCAGCAGCCGGGCGGGAGGGGTTTACAATGAGCAGTTCTTC. Translated, it gives CASSRAGGVYNEQFF.

This clonotype was observed at least ten times. The genes are TRBV6-6 and TRBJ1-1; the D is unclear. Germline V gives CDR1 MNHNY, CDR2 SVGAGI (reference sequence). V was trimmed by 3 bases and J by 8 bases, leaving 19 bases between them. The CDR3 is 15 residues long. CDR3 bases: TGTGCCAGCAGTTATACGGCCAAAAGCGGTGCCGAAGCTTTCTTT. It translates to CASSYTAKSGAEAFF.

The chain carries TRBV11-2 and TRBJ2-2, with TRBD1 identical over 11 bases. Losses at the gene ends were 5 bases for V and 4 bases for J; bases not matched to a gene: 12. The CDR3 is 18 residues long. Germline V gene sequence: CDR1 SGHAT, CDR2 FQNNGV. CDR3 nucleotide sequence: TGTGCCAGCAGCGCTCCCTCCGGGACAGGGGGTCGCACCGGGGAGCTGTTTTTT. Translated: CASSAPSGTGGRTGELFF.

This clonotype was found many times. J is TRBJ2-7 and V is TRBV18; possibly TRBD1 or TRBD2 for D (6 bases each). V was cut by 3 bases and J by 6 bases, with 18 bases left in between. From germline, CDR1 is KGHSH and CDR2 LQKENI. The CDR3 runs 15 residues. The CDR3 nucleotides are TGTGCCAGCTCACCCCGATGGGGGGCTGATTCCGAGCAGTACTTC. The encoded protein is CASSPRWGADSEQYF.

This clonotype has at least ten counts. V and J are TRBV5-5 and TRBJ2-7; 9 nucleotides line up with TRBD1. CDR1 and CDR2 (germline): SGHKS, YYEKEE (reference sequence). With V trimmed by 3 bases and J by 2 bases, 9 bases remained unmatched. This CDR3 has 16 amino acids. The CDR3 sequence is CASSSSMGTGTYEQYF. In nucleotides, the CDR3 is TGTGCCAGCAGCTCTTCAATGGGGACAGGGACCTACGAGCAGTACTTC.

This clonotype showed up just a few times. The chain has TRBV11-2 and TRBJ2-2, with 9 bases that match TRBD1. V dropped 6 bases and J dropped 6; count of bases not matched to a gene: 11. Germline assignment: CDR1 SGHAT and CDR2 FQNNGV. The CDR3 sequence is 16 residues long. CDR3 coding DNA: TGTGCCAGCAGACGTCCGGGACAGGGAGGATCCGGGGAGCTGTTTTTT. It specifies CASRRPGQGGSGELFF.

This clonotype was observed a handful of times. The chain joins TRBV29-1 to TRBJ2-3; TRBD2 matches 8 bases. This CDR3 is 15 amino acids long. Unmatched junction bases numbered 15, after V lost 7 bases and J lost 6 bases. CDR1 is SQVTM, CDR2 ANQGSEA, per germline. The CDR3 DNA is TGCAGCGGGGCCTACCTTAGCGGGGAAGGGGATACGCAGTATTTT. Protein: CSGAYLSGEGDTQYF.

This chain links TRBV15 with TRBJ1-5; maybe TRBD1 (5 bases). The V end was cut by 2 bases, the J end by 4 bases, with 12 bases between. The CDR3 sequence is 15 residues long. CDR1 is LNHNV, CDR2 YYDKDF, per germline (reference sequence). CDR3 sequence reads: CATSRSRAGNQPQHF. DNA of the CDR3: TGTGCCACCAGCAGATCCCGGGCAGGGAATCAGCCCCAGCATTTT.

In its sample, this clonotype was seen once. The rearrangement uses TRBV25-1 and TRBJ2-7, with 7 positions matching TRBD2. This CDR3 has 14 residues. Per the germline V gene, CDR1 is MGHDK and CDR2 is SYGVNS. The V segment lost 1 base and the J segment 3 bases; nucleotides outside the gene matches: 3. CDR3 amino acids: CASSEWGGDYEQYF. The CDR3 DNA is TGTGCCAGCAGTGAATGGGGAGGGGACTACGAGCAGTACTTC.

The chain has TRBV11-2 and TRBJ2-5; D is perhaps TRBD2 (6 bases). V was trimmed by 2 bases and J by 3 bases, leaving 16 bases between them. Germline V gene data show CDR1 as SGHAT and CDR2 as FQNNGV. The CDR3 covers 16 residues. CDR3: CASSLFLRGAEETQYF. The DNA of the CDR3 is TGTGCCAGCAGCTTATTTCTTCGCGGGGCTGAAGAGACCCAGTACTTC.

This clonotype was seen more than once but under ten times. V gene TRBV7-2 combines with J gene TRBJ1-2; D is possibly TRBD1 (6 bases). Germline CDR1 is SGHTA and CDR2 is FQGNSA. The CDR3 is 14 amino acids. V lost 2 bases to trimming and J lost 4 bases, with 11 bases between them. The CDR3 loop is CASSLQGISYGYTF. CDR3 coding DNA: TGTGCCAGCAGCTTACAGGGGATCAGCTATGGCTACACCTTC.

This clonotype was seen more than once but under ten times. The CDR3 DNA reads TGTGCCAGCAGCTTCGCCACTGCTAGCACAGATACGCAGTATTTT. As protein: CASSFATASTDTQYF. The chain combines TRBV7-9 with TRBJ2-3; D gene ambiguous. CDR1 and CDR2 from the germline V gene are SEHNR and FQNEAQ (reference sequence). Trimming took 3 bases from V and 0 from J, leaving 10 bases between them. CDR3 length: 15 amino acids. Drawing the rest from reference TRBV7-9 and TRBJ2-3, the complete variable domain is DTGVSQNPRHKITKRGQNVTFRCDPISEHNRLYWYRQTLGQGPEFLTYFQNEAQLEKSRLLSDRFSAERPKGSFSTLEIQRTEQGDSAMYLCASSFATASTDTQYFGPGTRLTVL.

Notes on this clonotype: One end of the junction fails to match germline, which may point to a read error. This chain links TRBV7-2 with TRBJ2-7; 9 bases line up with TRBD2. The CDR3 loop spans 14 amino acids. CDR1 and CDR2 from the germline V gene are SGHTA and FQGNSA. The chain's CDR3 is CASSLAGPTYEQYF. Here the CDR3 DNA reads TGTGCCAGCAGCCTAGCGGGGCCAACCTACGAGCAGTACTTC. Supplemented by reference TRBV7-2 and TRBJ2-7, the full variable domain reads GAGVSQSPSNKVTEKGKDVELRCDPISGHTALYWYRQSLGQGLEFLIYFQGNSAPDKSGLPSDRFSAERTGGSVSTLTIQRTQQEDSAVYLCASSLAGPTYEQYFGPGTRLTVT.

The chain joins TRBV13 to TRBJ2-7; the D gene could be TRBD1 or TRBD2 (5 bases each). V lost 0 bases and J 11 bases, leaving 17 bases between the germline ends. Looked up from germline, CDR1 is PRHDT and CDR2 is FYEKMQ (reference sequence). The CDR3 extends over 14 amino acids. The CDR3 nucleotides are TGTGCCAGCAGCTTAGGAGGGACCCCACCTTGGGAGTACTTC. Translating it yields CASSLGGTPPWEYF.

This clonotype was observed at least ten times. The rearrangement links TRBV7-9 to TRBJ1-1; TRBD1 is a possible D gene (5 bases). Deletions cut 2 bases from V and 3 bases from J, with 10 bases between. CDR1 is SEHNR, CDR2 FQNEAQ, per germline (reference sequence). This CDR3 spans 14 amino acids. This CDR3 reads CASSLTQGDTEAFF. The CDR3 nucleotides are TGTGCCAGCAGCTTAACCCAGGGAGACACTGAAGCTTTCTTT.

This clonotype was observed a few times. V usage is TRBV7-6 and J usage is TRBJ1-1, with D uncertain. Germline V lookup: CDR1 SGHVS, CDR2 FNYEAQ. CDR3 length equals 15 residues. The V end lost 1 base, the J end lost 4 bases, and 13 bases lay between the germline ends. Here the CDR3 DNA reads TGTGCCAGCAGCTTAGACCCCAGAGAGTCCACTGAAGCTTTCTTT. This sequence encodes CASSLDPRESTEAFF.

The chain is built from TRBV12-3 or TRBV12-4 and TRBJ1-2, with 9 nucleotides matching TRBD1. The CDR3 is 16 residues long. V lost 6 bases and J lost 4; bases outside the gene matches: 12. CDR3 nucleotides: TGTGCCAGCAGCTCCGGGACAGGGTACTATGGCTATGGCTACACCTTC. This codes for CASSSGTGYYGYGYTF.

This clonotype appeared once. The rearrangement links TRBV7-9 to TRBJ1-6; D remains ambiguous. V was pared by 5 bases and J by 8 bases, with 10 bases between. Germline CDR1 and CDR2: SEHNR and FQNEAQ (reference sequence). The CDR3 covers 13 residues. The CDR3 spells CASSPMGYSPLHF. The CDR3 DNA reads TGTGCCAGCAGCCCTATGGGGTATTCACCCCTCCACTTT.

This clonotype was picked up a small number of times. V gene TRBV27 combines with J gene TRBJ2-7; D is perhaps TRBD2 (6 bases). The CDR3 is made up of 13 amino acids. V was cut by 3 bases and J by 4 bases, with 10 bases left in between. Looked up from germline, CDR1 is MNHEY and CDR2 is SMNVEV (reference sequence). CDR3 sequence reads: CASSFRGKYEQYF. CDR3 DNA: TGTGCCAGCAGTTTCCGGGGGAAATACGAGCAGTACTTC.

This clonotype came up many times. The chain links TRBV18 to TRBJ2-3; D is uncertain. Germline CDR1 reads KGHSH; CDR2 reads LQKENI. Deletions cut 0 bases from V and 3 bases from J, with 7 bases between. The CDR3 has 14 amino acids. CDR3 loop: CASSPPAGTDTQYF. The CDR3 nucleotides are TGTGCCAGCTCACCACCGGCAGGTACAGATACGCAGTATTTT.

This clonotype was detected only a few times. This chain links TRBV18 with TRBJ2-3; D tentatively fits TRBD1 or TRBD2 (6 bases each). Germline CDR1 KGHSH, CDR2 LQKENI. V lost 3 bases to trimming and J lost 0 bases, with 13 bases between them. The CDR3 runs to 16 residues. CDR3 region: CASSPQGTASTDTQYF. The DNA of the CDR3 is TGTGCCAGCTCACCCCAGGGGACTGCTAGCACAGATACGCAGTATTTT. Together with reference TRBV18 and TRBJ2-3, the CDR3 gives the full variable domain: NAGVMQNPRHLVRRRGQEARLRCSPMKGHSHVYWYRQLPEEGLKFMVYLQKENIIDESGMPKERFSAEFPKEGPSILRIQQVVRGDSAAYFCASSPQGTASTDTQYFGPGTRLTVL.

In its sample, this clonotype was seen many times. V is TRBV5-1 and J is TRBJ1-5; 8 positions agree with TRBD1. CDR1 and CDR2 (germline): SGHRS, YFSETQ. Unmatched junction bases numbered 3, after V lost 0 bases and J lost 4 bases. The CDR3 consists of 15 residues. CDR3 protein: CASSLDRGSNQPQHF. The CDR3 DNA reads TGCGCCAGCAGCTTGGACAGGGGGAGTAATCAGCCCCAGCATTTT.

This clonotype was seen ten or more times. This rearrangement joins TRBV4-3 to TRBJ2-7, with 7 bases aligning to TRBD1. The V and J ends lost 1 base and 7 bases, in that order; junction bases with no gene match: 1. This CDR3 is built from 12 residues. In germline, CDR1 is LGHNA, CDR2 YSLEER. The CDR3 reads CASSQGRGEQYF. Written as DNA, the CDR3 is TGCGCCAGCAGCCAAGGCAGGGGGGAGCAGTACTTC.

There are a few counts of this clonotype. The rearrangement links TRBV7-9 to TRBJ2-6; D is possibly TRBD1 (6 bases). CDR1 and CDR2 from the germline V gene are SEHNR and FQNEAQ (reference sequence). This CDR3 is built from 15 residues. V lost 3 bases to trimming and J lost 4 bases, with 10 bases between them. The DNA for the CDR3 is TGTGCCAGCAGCTTCAGGGGATTCGGGGCCAACGTCCTGACTTTC. As protein: CASSFRGFGANVLTF. Complete variable domain (other parts from reference TRBV7-9 and TRBJ2-6): DTGVSQNPRHKITKRGQNVTFRCDPISEHNRLYWYRQTLGQGPEFLTYFQNEAQLEKSRLLSDRFSAERPKGSFSTLEIQRTEQGDSAMYLCASSFRGFGANVLTFGAGSRLTVL.

This clonotype showed up just a few times. The chain employs TRBV10-2 and TRBJ2-1, with D uncertain. The germline V gene has CDR1 WSHSY and CDR2 SAAADI. The ends were cut back, 2 bases at V and 6 bases at J, with 2 bases in the middle. The length of the CDR3 is 11 residues. As DNA, the CDR3 is TGCGCCAGCAGTGAGGTCAATGAGCAGTTCTTC. Translating it yields CASSEVNEQFF.

This clonotype was recorded at least ten times. This chain joins TRBV19 and TRBJ1-1; 8 bases line up with TRBD1. Germline V gene data show CDR1 as LNHDA and CDR2 as SQIVND (reference sequence). CDR3 length: 14 residues. The ends lost 6 bases at V and 3 bases at J; junction bases unmatched: 6. The CDR3 coding sequence is TGTGCCAGTAGCGGGACAGGCGCGTACACTGAAGCTTTCTTT. Protein product: CASSGTGAYTEAFF.

A few counts support this clonotype. This sequence joins TRBV27 and TRBJ2-1, with 7 bases matching TRBD1. J gave up 3 bases and V 6 bases, and 5 bases lay outside the gene matches. The V gene's germline CDR1 is MNHEY and CDR2 SMNVEV (reference sequence). The CDR3 is made up of 14 amino acids. This CDR3 is CASRDRDYYNEQFF. The CDR3 DNA follows: TGTGCCAGCAGAGACAGGGATTACTACAATGAGCAGTTCTTC.